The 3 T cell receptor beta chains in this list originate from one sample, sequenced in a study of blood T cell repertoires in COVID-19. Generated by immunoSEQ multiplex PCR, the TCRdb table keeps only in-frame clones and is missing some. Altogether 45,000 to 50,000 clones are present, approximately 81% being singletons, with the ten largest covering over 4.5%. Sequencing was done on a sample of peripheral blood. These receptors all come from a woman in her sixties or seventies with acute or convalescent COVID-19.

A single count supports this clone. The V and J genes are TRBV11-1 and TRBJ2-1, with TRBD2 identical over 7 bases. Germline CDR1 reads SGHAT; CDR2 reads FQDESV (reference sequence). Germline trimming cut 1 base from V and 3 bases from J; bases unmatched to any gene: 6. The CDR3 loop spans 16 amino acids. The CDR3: CASSLDGLEYYNEQFF. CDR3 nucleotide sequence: TGTGCCAGCAGCTTAGATGGACTAGAGTACTACAATGAGCAGTTCTTC.

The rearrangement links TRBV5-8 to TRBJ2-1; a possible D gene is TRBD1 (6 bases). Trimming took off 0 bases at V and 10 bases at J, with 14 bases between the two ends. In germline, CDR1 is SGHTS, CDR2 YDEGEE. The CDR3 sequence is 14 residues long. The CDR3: CASSLGGQGSEQFF. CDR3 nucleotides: TGTGCCAGCAGCTTGGGGGGGCAGGGGAGCGAGCAGTTCTTC.

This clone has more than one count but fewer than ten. CDR3: CASSPSGGMEKLFF. The CDR3 nucleotides read TGCGCCAGCAGCCCTAGCGGAGGGATGGAAAAACTGTTTTTT. The rearrangement joins TRBV5-1 to TRBJ1-4, with D unclear. Per germline, CDR1 SGHRS and CDR2 YFSETQ. CDR3 length: 14 amino acids. The V and J ends lost 4 bases and 8 bases respectively, with 15 bases between them.